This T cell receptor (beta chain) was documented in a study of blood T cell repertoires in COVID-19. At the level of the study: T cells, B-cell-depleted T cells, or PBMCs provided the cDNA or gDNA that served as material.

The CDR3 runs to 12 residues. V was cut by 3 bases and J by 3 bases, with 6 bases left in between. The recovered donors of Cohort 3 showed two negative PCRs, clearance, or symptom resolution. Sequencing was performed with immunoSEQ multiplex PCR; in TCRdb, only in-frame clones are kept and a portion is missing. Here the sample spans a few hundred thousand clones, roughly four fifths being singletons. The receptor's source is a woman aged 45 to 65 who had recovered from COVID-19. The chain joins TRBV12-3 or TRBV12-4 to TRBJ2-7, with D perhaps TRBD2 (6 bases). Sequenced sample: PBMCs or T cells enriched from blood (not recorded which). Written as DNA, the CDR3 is TGTGCCAGCAGTTTCGGGGGCTACGAGCAGTACTTC. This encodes CASSFGGYEQYF.